The rows below give T cell receptor beta chains drawn from one sample of a study of CD8 T cells in ankylosing spondylitis. TCRdb re-analysed the 5' RACE reads in MiXCR, keeping a single row per CDR3 protein. The sample lists some 200,000 distinct CDR3 sequences, about 7% occurring once. The sequencing input was blood, either unsorted or a sorted T cell fraction (not recorded which). These receptors were taken from a male donor with ankylosing spondylitis. Both conserved end residues are part of each CDR3. Each record gives: CDR3 protein, clone size, V gene, J gene, CDR3 length. Where a row states a size, it is once, few, many or the class of an expanded clone; other rows omit it.

CSATEGYEQYF	few	TRBV20-1	TRBJ2-7	11
CASSYSIGTTGELFF	few	TRBV6-5	TRBJ2-2	15
CSAQSGAVGAFF	-	TRBV29-1	TRBJ1-1	12
CASSPHWDMRQETQYF	many	TRBV6-1	TRBJ2-5	16
CATSEPGTGELFF	many	TRBV24-1	TRBJ2-2	13
CASSTWTSGGVEQFF	many	TRBV19	TRBJ2-1	15
CSVRDTDYGYTF	many	TRBV29-1	TRBJ1-2	12
CASSELAANTGELFF	many	TRBV6-1	TRBJ2-2	15
CASSLGTSTGETQYF	many	TRBV5-5	TRBJ2-5	15
CASSFRDSREYEQYF	many	TRBV7-9	TRBJ2-7	15
CASSDGQGEQYF	-	TRBV7-8	TRBJ2-7	12
CASSSDSSQWLIQYF	-	TRBV5-8	TRBJ2-4	15
CASSRGSGRTDTQYF	many	TRBV3-1	TRBJ2-3	15
CASSPAGGEQYF	many	TRBV6-6	TRBJ2-7	12
CASSLVGVNYGYTF	many	TRBV5-6	TRBJ1-2	14
CASSFTQGNQPQHF	many	TRBV28	TRBJ1-5	14
CASSVDRGETQYF	many	TRBV9	TRBJ2-5	13
CASSKTSTGELFF	-	TRBV7-7	TRBJ2-2	13
CASSLEPGTFNEKLFF	many	TRBV7-6	TRBJ1-4	16
CASTTGGHGYTF	many	TRBV6-5	TRBJ1-2	12
CASSQVGTNPYEQYF	many	TRBV3-1	TRBJ2-7	15
CASTNRDRGSREQYF	few	TRBV5-1	TRBJ2-7	15
CASSQDIRLKTYEQYF	many	TRBV4-3	TRBJ2-7	16
CASRLAQDEQFF	few	TRBV27	TRBJ2-1	12
CAIRAFAGGSTDTQYF	many	TRBV10-3	TRBJ2-3	16
CASSLSGLVVLEQFF	many	TRBV12-3/TRBV12-4	TRBJ2-1	15
CASSPGTWTNGNTEAFF	many	TRBV7-9	TRBJ1-1	17